This TCR beta chain stems from a study of vaccination effects on CD4 cells after COVID-19. Study-wide results and caveats: Substantial clonal contraction characterized both infection- and vaccine-induced clones late after vaccination.

Assay used: immunoSEQ multiplex PCR; TCRdb lists only in-frame clones, some missing. This table has tens of thousands of clones, around 67% appearing once. CDR1 is KGHSH and CDR2 is LQKENI in the germline V gene. V shed 1 base, J shed 3 bases, and the junction held 16 bases outside the gene matches. The CDR3 has 19 amino acids. Having been cultured for 10 days, the cells underwent CD4+ T cell isolation. Neither prior SARS-CoV-2 infection nor positive nucleocapsid antibodies were present in the vaccine recipients. Half-medium replacement with IL-2 medium occurred on days 3 and 7. Worth noting for this clone: Its target is not known.

V gene TRBV18 combines with J gene TRBJ2-5, with 8 positions matching TRBD1. This sequence originates from a human donor who received a COVID-19 vaccine. Sequencing was performed on CD4+ T cells from PBMCs cultured without peptide, taken before COVID-19 vaccination. The CDR3, as DNA: TGTGCCAGCTCACCACTCGCCGTACGGTGGACAGGGTTGGAAGAGACCCAGTACTTC. Its protein product is CASSPLAVRWTGLEETQYF.